These 5 T cell receptor beta chains came from one sample sequenced in a study of cytomegalovirus exposure and HLA in healthy donors. The primer mix had 60 Vbeta and 13 Jbeta primers. TCRdb's table, derived via immunoSEQ multiplex PCR, lists solely in-frame clones and lacks some. The specimen's table records around 76,000 clones. The sequenced material came from PBMCs. The receptors here all came from an older woman in good health and CMV-seronegative.

The chain uses TRBV2 and TRBJ2-5, with 8 bases fitting TRBD1. V dropped 3 bases and J dropped 7; count of bases not matched to a gene: 22. The CDR3 extends over 19 amino acids. The germline CDR1 and CDR2 sequences are SNHLY and FYNNEI. The CDR3 loop reads CASSDDSTGDEEALGTQYF. The CDR3 coding sequence is TGTGCCAGCAGTGATGATTCGACAGGGGACGAGGAAGCGTTGGGGACCCAGTACTTC.

The chain is built from TRBV30 and TRBJ1-1; possible D gene TRBD1, 5 bases. In germline, CDR1 is GTSNPN, CDR2 SVGIG (reference sequence). The CDR3 length is 13 residues. Deletions cut 2 bases from V and 4 bases from J, with 11 bases between. In nucleotides, the CDR3 is TGTGCCTGGAGTTACACGGGGGGCACTGAAGCTTTCTTT. Translated: CAWSYTGGTEAFF.

CDR3 nucleotides: TGTGCCAGCAGTCGGACAGGGTCGGATGGCTACACCTTC. This gives the protein CASSRTGSDGYTF. The chain couples TRBV6-6 to TRBJ1-2; 8 bases are shared with TRBD1. In germline, CDR1 is MNHNY, CDR2 SVGAGI (reference sequence). The CDR3 loop spans 13 amino acids. V trimming: 5 bases; J trimming: 6 bases; junction bases outside the gene matches: 5.

The chain uses TRBV6-5 and TRBJ1-2; 7 bases map to TRBD1. Germline CDR1 MNHEY, CDR2 SVGAGI. V gave up 2 bases and J gave up 6 bases; unmatched junction bases: 3. This CDR3 spans 13 amino acids. The CDR3 spells CASSYGDSHGYTF. The CDR3 bases are TGTGCCAGCAGTTACGGGGACAGCCATGGCTACACCTTC.

V gene TRBV4-2 combines with J gene TRBJ2-6, with 7 nucleotides matching TRBD1. Trimming cost V 4 bases and J 1 base; bases outside gene matches: 10. Germline V lookup: CDR1 LGHNA, CDR2 YNFKEQ. The CDR3 sequence is 18 residues long. The CDR3 reads CASSPGDRLRSGANVLTF. The CDR3 bases are TGTGCCAGCAGCCCCGGGGACAGACTTAGATCTGGGGCCAACGTCCTGACTTTC.